Reported below is one TCR beta chain. This clone has only a few counts. Its antigen remains unidentified. The sample holds no much larger clone one base away, and base qualities are not on file. The sample belongs to a study of blood T cell repertoires in COVID-19 (dated by TCRdb to about 2020). About the study as a whole: Collaborator samples came from the United States, Italy and Spain and covered acute and convalescent phases of COVID-19. The prospective study material was composed of cDNA or gDNA derived from T cells, B-cell-depleted T cells, or PBMCs. Subjects who had been exposed to COVID-19, were actively infected with it, or had recovered from it provided the deeply sampled blood TCRbeta repertoires that made up the dataset. The repertoires were released in a freely available public database intended as a resource for research on the immune response to SARS-CoV-2. The samples were drawn from two sources: the first 160 participants of the ongoing ImmuneRACE study, and 1,000 to 1,500 subjects contributed by 6 global collaborators. A de-identified subject ID, COVID-19 status, age in years and sex were almost always included in the sample metadata. Where available, HLA class I and class II types were obtained from metadata supplied by the sample provider rather than from assay-based typing.

The CDR3, from cysteine to phenylalanine, totals 14 residues. Of all the DNA, just the CDR3 is kept, 42 bases in frame from base 1. V and J are truncated by 2 bases and 3 bases respectively, leaving an intervening sequence of 8 bases. The germline V gene specifies SNHLY as CDR1 and FYNNEI as CDR2. Results and caveats for the whole study, not just this receptor: Clinical and demographic metadata were provided uncurated, with the amount varying by source and participant.

The immunoSEQ Assay, a bias-controlled multiplex PCR, was used to amplify TCRbeta CDR3 regions from genomic DNA. The original pipeline was this. Nucleated cell counts per sample were estimated from amplification of reference gene primers within the assay. To quantify the absolute abundance of each unique TCRbeta CDR3 rearrangement, sequence reads were collapsed and filtered. For each sample, productive Simpson clonality was calculated as the square root of Simpson's diversity index over productive rearrangements. Entries here come from immuneACCESS through TCRdb and include only in-frame sequences with V and J called. Some clones fail to appear in such tables; in the studies checked, an unresolved V gene covers under half of the shortfall, and the cause of the remainder is unknown. V and J calls and clone size are as listed in that table; D and trimming were resolved from the DNA. The sample data list around 270,000 clones, and about 89% of these were observed just once. Jointly, the top ten make up about 4.2% of the sample.

Each collaborating institution followed its own protocols to collect whole blood in K2EDTA tubes. For TCRbeta analysis, collaborators shipped samples as frozen whole blood, isolated PBMCs, or DNA extracted from either of those sample types. Rearrangement joined TRBV2 to TRBJ1-5, with the identity of the D gene unclear. Specimen: peripheral blood. The clonotype was recovered from a man between 40 and 49 years old with acute or convalescent COVID-19. The DNA sequence is as follows: TGTGCCAGCAGTGAAATTTCTTTCAATCAGCCCCAGCATTTT. Its coded protein is CASSEISFNQPQHF.